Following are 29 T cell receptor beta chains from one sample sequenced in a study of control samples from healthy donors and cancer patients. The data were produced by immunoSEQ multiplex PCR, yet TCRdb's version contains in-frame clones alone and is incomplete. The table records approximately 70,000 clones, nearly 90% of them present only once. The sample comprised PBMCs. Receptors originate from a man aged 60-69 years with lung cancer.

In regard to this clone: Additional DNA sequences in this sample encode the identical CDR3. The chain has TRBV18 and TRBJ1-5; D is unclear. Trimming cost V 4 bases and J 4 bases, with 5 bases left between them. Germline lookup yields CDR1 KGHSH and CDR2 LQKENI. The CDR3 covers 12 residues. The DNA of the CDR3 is TGTGCCAGCTCACTGACAAATCAGCCCCAGCATTTT. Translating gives CASSLTNQPQHF. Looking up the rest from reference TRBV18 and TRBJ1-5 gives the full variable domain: NAGVMQNPRHLVRRRGQEARLRCSPMKGHSHVYWYRQLPEEGLKFMVYLQKENIIDESGMPKERFSAEFPKEGPSILRIQQVVRGDSAAYFCASSLTNQPQHFGDGTRLSIL.

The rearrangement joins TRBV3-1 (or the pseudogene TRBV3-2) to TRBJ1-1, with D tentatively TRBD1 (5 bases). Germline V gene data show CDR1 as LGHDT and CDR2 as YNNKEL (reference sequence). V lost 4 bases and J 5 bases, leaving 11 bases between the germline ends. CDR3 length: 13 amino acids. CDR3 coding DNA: TGTGCCAGCAGCCGTGGGACTTCTACTGAAGCTTTCTTT. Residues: CASSRGTSTEAFF.

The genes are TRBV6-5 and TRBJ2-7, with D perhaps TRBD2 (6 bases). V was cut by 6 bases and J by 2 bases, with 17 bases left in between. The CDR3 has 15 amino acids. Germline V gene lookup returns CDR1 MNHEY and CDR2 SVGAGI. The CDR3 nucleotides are TGTGCCAGCAGGCGGGACTCTACTATCCCCTACGAGCAGTACGTC. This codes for CASRRDSTIPYEQYV.

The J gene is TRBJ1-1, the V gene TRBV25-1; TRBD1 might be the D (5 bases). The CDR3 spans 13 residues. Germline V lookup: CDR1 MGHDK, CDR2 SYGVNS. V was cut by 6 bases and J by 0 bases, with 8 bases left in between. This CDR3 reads CASRGPVNTEAFF. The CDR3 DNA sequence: TGTGCCAGCAGGGGACCGGTGAACACTGAAGCTTTCTTT.

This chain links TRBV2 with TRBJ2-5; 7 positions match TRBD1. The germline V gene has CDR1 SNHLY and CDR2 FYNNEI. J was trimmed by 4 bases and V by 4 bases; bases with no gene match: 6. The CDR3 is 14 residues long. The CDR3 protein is CASSGGTVLETQYF. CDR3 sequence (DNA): TGTGCCAGCAGTGGGGGGACAGTGTTAGAGACCCAGTACTTC.

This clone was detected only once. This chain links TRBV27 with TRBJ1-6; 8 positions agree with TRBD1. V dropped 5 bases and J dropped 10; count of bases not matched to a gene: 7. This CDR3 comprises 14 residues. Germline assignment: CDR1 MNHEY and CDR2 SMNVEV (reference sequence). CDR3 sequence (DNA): TGTGCCAGCAGTGCGGACAGGGTGGGGTCACCCCTCCACTTT. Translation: CASSADRVGSPLHF.

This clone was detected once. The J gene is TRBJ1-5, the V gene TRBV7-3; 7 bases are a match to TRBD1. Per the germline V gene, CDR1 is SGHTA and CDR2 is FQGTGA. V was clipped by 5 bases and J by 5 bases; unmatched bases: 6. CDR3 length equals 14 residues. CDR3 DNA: TGTGCCAGCAGCACGAGACAGGGCTATCAGCCCCAGCATTTT. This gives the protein CASSTRQGYQPQHF. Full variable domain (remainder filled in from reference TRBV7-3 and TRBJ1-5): GAGVSQTPSNKVTEKGKYVELRCDPISGHTALYWYRQSLGQGPEFLIYFQGTGAADDSGLPNDRFFAVRPEGSVSTLKIQRTERGDSAVYLCASSTRQGYQPQHFGDGTRLSIL.

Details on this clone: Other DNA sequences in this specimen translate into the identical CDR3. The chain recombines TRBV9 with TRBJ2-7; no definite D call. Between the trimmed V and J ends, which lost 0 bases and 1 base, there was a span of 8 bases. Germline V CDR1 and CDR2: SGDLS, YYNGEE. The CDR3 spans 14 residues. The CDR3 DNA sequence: TGTGCCAGCAGCGTAGAGGTCAAATCCTACGAGCAGTACTTC. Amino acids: CASSVEVKSYEQYF.

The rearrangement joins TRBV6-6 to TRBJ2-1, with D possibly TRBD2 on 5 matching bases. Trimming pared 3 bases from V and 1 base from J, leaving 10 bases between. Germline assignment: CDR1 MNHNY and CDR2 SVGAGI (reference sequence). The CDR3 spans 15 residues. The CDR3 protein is CASSYSGESYNEQFF. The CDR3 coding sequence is TGTGCCAGCAGTTATTCCGGGGAATCCTACAATGAGCAGTTCTTC.

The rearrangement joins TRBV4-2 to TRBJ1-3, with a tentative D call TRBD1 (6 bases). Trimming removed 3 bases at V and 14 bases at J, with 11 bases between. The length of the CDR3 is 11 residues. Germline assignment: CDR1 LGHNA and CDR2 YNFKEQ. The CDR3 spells CASSHQDSLYF. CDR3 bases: TGTGCCAGCAGCCATCAGGACAGCCTATATTTT.

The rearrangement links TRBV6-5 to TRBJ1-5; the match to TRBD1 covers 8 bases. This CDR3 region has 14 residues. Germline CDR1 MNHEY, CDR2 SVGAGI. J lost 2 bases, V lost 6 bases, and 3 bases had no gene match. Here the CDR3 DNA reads TGTGCCAGCAGGGAGGGACAGGGCAATCAGCCCCAGCATTTT. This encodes CASREGQGNQPQHF.

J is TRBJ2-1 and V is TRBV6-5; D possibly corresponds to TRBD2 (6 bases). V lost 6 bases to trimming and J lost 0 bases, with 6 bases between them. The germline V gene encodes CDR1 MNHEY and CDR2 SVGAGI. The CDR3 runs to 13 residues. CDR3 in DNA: TGTGCCAGCAGGACTAGCTCCTACAATGAGCAGTTCTTC. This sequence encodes CASRTSSYNEQFF.

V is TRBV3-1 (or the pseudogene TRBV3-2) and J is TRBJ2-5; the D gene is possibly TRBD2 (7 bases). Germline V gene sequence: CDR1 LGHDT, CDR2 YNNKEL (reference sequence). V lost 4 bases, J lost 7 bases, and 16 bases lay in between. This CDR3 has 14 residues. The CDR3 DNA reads TGTGCCAGCAGCCCCCGCGGGGGCGAGGCGACCCAGTACTTC. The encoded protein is CASSPRGGEATQYF.

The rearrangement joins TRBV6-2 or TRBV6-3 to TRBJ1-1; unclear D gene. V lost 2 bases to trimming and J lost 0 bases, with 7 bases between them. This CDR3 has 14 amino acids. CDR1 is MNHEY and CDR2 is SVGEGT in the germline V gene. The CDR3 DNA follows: TGTGCCAGCAGTTACAACGGCATGAACACTGAAGCTTTCTTT. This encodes CASSYNGMNTEAFF.

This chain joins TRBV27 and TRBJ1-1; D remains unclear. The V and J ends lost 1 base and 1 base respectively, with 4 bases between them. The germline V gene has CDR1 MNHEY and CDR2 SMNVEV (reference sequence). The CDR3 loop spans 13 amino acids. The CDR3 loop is CASSLLENTEAFF. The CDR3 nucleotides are TGTGCCAGCAGTTTATTAGAGAACACTGAAGCTTTCTTT.

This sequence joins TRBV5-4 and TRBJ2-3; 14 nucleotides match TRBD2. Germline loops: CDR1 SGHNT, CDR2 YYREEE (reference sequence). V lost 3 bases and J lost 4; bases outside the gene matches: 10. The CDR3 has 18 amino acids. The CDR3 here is CASSSSTSGGAYADTQYF. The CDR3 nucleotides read TGTGCCAGCAGCTCATCGACTAGCGGGGGGGCCTATGCAGATACGCAGTATTTT.

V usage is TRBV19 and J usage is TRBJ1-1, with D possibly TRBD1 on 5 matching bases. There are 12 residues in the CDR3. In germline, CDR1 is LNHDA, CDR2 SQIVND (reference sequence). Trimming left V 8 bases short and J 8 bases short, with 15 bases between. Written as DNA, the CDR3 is TGTGCCAGTGGAGGGACGGCGCTCGAAGCTTTCTTT. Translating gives CASGGTALEAFF. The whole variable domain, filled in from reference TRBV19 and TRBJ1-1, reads DGGITQSPKYLFRKEGQNVTLSCEQNLNHDAMYWYRQDPGQGLRLIYYSQIVNDFQKGDIAEGYSVSREKKESFPLTVTSAQKNPTAFYLCASGGTALEAFFGQGTRLTVV.

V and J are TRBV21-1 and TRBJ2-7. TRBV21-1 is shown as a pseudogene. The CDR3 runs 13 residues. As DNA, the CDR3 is TGTGCCAGCAGCCCTCTGGTGGGGTACGAGCAGTACTTC. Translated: CASSPLVGYEQYF.

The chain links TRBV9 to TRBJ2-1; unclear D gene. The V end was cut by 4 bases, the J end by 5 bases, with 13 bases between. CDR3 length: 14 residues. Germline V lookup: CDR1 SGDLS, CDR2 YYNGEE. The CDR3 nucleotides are TGTGCCAGCAGCCCCCGGCCGGGCGACAATGAGCAGTTCTTC. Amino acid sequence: CASSPRPGDNEQFF.

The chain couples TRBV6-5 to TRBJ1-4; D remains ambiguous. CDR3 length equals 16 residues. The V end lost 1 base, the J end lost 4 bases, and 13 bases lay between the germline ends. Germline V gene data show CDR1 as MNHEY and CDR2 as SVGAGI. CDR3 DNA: TGTGCCAGCAGTTACTTTACGGGAACCGGTAATGAAAAACTGTTTTTT. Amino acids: CASSYFTGTGNEKLFF.

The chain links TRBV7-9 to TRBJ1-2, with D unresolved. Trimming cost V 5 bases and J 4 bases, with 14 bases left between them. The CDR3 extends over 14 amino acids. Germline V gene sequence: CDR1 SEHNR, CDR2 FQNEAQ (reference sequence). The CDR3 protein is CASSPEPGAYGYTF. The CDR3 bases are TGTGCCAGCAGCCCGGAACCGGGAGCCTATGGCTACACCTTC.

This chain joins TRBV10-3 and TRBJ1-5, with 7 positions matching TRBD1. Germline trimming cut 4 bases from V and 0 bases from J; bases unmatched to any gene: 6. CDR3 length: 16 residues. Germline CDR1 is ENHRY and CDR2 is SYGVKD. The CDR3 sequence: CAISGGQPYSNQPQHF. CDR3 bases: TGTGCCATCAGTGGGGGACAGCCCTATAGCAATCAGCCCCAGCATTTT.

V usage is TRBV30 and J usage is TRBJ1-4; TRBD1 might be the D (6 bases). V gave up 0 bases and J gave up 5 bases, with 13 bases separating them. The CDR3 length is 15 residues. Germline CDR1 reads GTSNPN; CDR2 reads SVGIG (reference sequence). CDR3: CAWSVLDSLNEKLFF. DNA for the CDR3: TGTGCCTGGAGTGTACTGGACAGTTTAAATGAAAAACTGTTTTTT. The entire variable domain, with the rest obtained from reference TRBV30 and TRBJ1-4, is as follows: SQTIHQWPATLVQPVGSPLSLECTVEGTSNPNLYWYRQAAGRGLQLLFYSVGIGQISSEVPQNLSASRPQDRQFILSSKKLLLSDSGFYLCAWSVLDSLNEKLFFGSGTQLSVL.

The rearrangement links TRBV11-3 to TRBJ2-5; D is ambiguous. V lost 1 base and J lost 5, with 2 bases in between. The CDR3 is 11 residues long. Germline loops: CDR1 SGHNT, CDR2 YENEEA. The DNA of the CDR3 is TGTGCCAGCAGCTTAGTTGAGACCCAGTACTTC. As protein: CASSLVETQYF.

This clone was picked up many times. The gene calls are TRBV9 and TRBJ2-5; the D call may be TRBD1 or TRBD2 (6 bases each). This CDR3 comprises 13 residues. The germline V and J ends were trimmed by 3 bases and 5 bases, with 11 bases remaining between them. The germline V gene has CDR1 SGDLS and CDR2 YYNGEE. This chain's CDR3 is CASSEGGEETQYF. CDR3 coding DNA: TGTGCCAGCAGCGAGGGGGGCGAGGAGACCCAGTACTTC.

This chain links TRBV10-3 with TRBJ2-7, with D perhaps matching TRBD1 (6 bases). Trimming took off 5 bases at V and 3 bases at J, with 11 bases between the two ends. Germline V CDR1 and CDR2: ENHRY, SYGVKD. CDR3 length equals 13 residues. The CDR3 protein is CAISLTGDYEQYF. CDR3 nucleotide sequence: TGTGCCATCAGTTTGACAGGAGACTACGAGCAGTACTTC.

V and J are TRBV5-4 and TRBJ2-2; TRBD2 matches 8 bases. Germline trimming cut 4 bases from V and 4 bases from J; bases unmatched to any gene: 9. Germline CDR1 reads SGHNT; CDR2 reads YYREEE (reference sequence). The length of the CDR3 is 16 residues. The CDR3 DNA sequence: TGTGCCAGCAGCCCAGGCGGGGGGATAGGCACCGGGGAGCTGTTTTTT. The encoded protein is CASSPGGGIGTGELFF.

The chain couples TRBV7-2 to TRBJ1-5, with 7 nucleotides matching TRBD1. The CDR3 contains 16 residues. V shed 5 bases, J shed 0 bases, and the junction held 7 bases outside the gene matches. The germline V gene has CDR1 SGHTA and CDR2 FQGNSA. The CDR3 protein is CASSPGQAVSNQPQHF. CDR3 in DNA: TGTGCCAGCAGCCCTGGACAGGCGGTTAGCAATCAGCCCCAGCATTTT. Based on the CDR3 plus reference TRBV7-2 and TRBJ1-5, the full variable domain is GAGVSQSPSNKVTEKGKDVELRCDPISGHTALYWYRQSLGQGLEFLIYFQGNSAPDKSGLPSDRFSAERTGGSVSTLTIQRTQQEDSAVYLCASSPGQAVSNQPQHFGDGTRLSIL.

The CDR3 spells CASGFTSGRQGNAFF. CDR3 in DNA: TGTGCCAGCGGATTTACTAGCGGGAGACAGGGGAACGCGTTCTTC. V and J are TRBV6-6 and TRBJ2-1; 11 bases line up with TRBD2. With 8 bases clipped from V and 15 bases from J, the junction kept 18 bases outside the gene matches. The CDR3 contains 15 residues. The germline V gene has CDR1 MNHNY and CDR2 SVGAGI (reference sequence).